Sequencing of this T cell receptor beta chain was carried out in a study of blood T cell repertoires in COVID-19. Turning to the study itself: The United States, Italy and Spain provided the acute and convalescent COVID-19 samples. T cells, B-cell-depleted T cells, or PBMCs supplied cDNA or gDNA.

The table came from immunoSEQ multiplex PCR; TCRdb's copy has only in-frame clones and leaves some out. The sample carries a few hundred thousand clones, approximately 89% recorded once. The CDR3 extends over 13 amino acids. Germline values: CDR1 SGHVS, CDR2 FNYEAQ. Trimming pared 2 bases from V and 1 base from J, leaving 2 bases between. J is TRBJ2-2 and V is TRBV7-6; D uncertain. The clonotype originates from a man aged 25-45 years who had recovered from COVID-19. Sequenced: PBMCs or T cells enriched from blood (not recorded which). CDR3 sequence (DNA): TGTGCCAGCAGCTTACTGAACACCGGGGAGCTGTTTTTT. Translating it yields CASSLLNTGELFF.